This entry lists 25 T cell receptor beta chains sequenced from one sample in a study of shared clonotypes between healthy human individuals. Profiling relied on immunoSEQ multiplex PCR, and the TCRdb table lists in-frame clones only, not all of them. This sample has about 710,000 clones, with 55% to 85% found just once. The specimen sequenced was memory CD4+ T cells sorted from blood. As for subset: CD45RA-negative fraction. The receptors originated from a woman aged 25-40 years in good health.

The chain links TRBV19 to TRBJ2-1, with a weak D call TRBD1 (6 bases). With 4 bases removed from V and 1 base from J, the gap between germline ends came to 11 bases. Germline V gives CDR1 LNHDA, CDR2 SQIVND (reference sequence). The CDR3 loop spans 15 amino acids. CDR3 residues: CASSRLGASYNEQFF. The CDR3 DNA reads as TGTGCCAGTAGTAGACTGGGGGCTTCCTACAATGAGCAGTTCTTC.

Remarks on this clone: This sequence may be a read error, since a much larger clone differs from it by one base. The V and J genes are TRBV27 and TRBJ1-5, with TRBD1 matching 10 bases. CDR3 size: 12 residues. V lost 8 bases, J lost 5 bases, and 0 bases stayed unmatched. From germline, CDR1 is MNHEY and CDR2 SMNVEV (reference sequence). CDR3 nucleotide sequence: TGTGCCAGCGGGACAGGGGATCAGCCCCAGCATTTT. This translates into CASGTGDQPQHF.

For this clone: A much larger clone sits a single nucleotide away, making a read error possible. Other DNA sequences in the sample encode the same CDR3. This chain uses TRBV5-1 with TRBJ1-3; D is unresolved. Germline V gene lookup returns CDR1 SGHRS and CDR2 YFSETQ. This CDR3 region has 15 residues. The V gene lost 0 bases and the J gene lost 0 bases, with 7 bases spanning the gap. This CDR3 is CASSLDVNSGNTIYF. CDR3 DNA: TGCGCCAGCAGCTTGGACGTCAACTCTGGAAACACCATATATTTT. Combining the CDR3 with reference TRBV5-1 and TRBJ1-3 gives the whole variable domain KAGVTQTPRYLIKTRGQQVTLSCSPISGHRSVSWYQQTPGQGLQFLFEYFSETQRNKGNFPGRFSGRQFSNSRSEMNVSTLELGDSALYLCASSLDVNSGNTIYFGEGSWLTVV.

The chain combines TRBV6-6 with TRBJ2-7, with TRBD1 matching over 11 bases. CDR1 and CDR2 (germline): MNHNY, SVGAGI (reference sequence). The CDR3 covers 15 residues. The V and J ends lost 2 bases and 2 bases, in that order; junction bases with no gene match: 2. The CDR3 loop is CASSYGTGGTYEQYF. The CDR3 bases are TGTGCCAGCAGTTACGGGACAGGGGGAACCTACGAGCAGTACTTC.

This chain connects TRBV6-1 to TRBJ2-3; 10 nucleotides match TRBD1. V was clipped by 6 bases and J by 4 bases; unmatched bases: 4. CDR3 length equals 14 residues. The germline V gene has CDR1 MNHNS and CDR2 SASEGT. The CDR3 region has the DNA TGTGCCAGCAGGCCGGGACAGGGGTCAGATACGCAGTATTTT. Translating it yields CASRPGQGSDTQYF.

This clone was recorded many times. The CDR3 reads CASSSIAGVVDTQYF. CDR3 DNA: TGTGCCAGCAGCTCCATAGCGGGAGTAGTAGATACGCAGTATTTT. The chain has TRBV11-2 and TRBJ2-3; TRBD2 matches at 9 bases. V shed 4 bases, J shed 5 bases, and the junction held 7 bases outside the gene matches. Germline CDR1 and CDR2: SGHAT and FQNNGV. The CDR3 consists of 15 residues.

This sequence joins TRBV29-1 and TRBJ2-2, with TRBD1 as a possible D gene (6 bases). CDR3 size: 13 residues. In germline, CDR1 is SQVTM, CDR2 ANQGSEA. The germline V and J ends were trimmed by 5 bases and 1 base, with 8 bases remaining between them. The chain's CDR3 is CSVLDRNTGELFF. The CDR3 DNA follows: TGCAGCGTTTTGGACAGGAACACCGGGGAGCTGTTTTTT.

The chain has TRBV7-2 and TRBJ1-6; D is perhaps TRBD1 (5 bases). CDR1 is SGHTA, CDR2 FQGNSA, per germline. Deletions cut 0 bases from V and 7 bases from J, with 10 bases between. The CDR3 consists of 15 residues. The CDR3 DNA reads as TGTGCCAGCAGCTTAGCGACGGGGCACAATTCACCCCTCCACTTT. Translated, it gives CASSLATGHNSPLHF.

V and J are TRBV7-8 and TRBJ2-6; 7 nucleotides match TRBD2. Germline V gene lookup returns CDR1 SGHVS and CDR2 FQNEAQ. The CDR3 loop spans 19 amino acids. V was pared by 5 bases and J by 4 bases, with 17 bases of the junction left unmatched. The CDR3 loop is CASSPRPLADAPGANVLTF. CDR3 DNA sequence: TGTGCCAGCAGCCCCCGTCCTCTAGCGGACGCTCCGGGGGCCAACGTCCTGACTTTC.

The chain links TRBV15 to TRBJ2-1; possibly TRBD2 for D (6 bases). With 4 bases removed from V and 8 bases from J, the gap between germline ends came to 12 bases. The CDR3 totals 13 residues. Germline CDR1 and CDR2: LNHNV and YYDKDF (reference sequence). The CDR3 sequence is CATSKTSKDEQFF. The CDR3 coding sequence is TGTGCCACCAGCAAAACTAGCAAAGATGAGCAGTTCTTC.

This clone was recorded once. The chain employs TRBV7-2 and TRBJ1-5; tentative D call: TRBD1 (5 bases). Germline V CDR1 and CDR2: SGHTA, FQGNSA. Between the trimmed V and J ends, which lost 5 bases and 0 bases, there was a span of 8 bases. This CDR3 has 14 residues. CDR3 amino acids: CASSPQVSNQPQHF. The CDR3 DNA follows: TGTGCCAGCAGCCCACAGGTTAGCAATCAGCCCCAGCATTTT.

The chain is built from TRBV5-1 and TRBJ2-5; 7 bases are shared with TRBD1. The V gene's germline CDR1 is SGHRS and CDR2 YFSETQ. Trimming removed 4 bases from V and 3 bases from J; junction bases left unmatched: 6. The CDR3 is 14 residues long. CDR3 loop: CASSPGQQEETQYF. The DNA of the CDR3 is TGCGCCAGCAGCCCGGGACAGCAAGAAGAGACCCAGTACTTC. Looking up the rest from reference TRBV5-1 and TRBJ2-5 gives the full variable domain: KAGVTQTPRYLIKTRGQQVTLSCSPISGHRSVSWYQQTPGQGLQFLFEYFSETQRNKGNFPGRFSGRQFSNSRSEMNVSTLELGDSALYLCASSPGQQEETQYFGPGTRLLVL.

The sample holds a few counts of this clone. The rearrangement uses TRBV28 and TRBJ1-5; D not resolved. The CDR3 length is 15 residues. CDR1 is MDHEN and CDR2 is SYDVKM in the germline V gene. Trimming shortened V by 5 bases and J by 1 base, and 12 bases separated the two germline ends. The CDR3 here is CASSSSRGSNQPQHF. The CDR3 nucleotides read TGTGCCAGCAGTAGCAGCCGAGGGAGCAATCAGCCCCAGCATTTT.

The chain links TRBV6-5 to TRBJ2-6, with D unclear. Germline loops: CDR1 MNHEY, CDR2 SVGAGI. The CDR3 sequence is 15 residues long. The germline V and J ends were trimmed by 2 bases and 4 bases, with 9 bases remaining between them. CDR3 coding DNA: TGTGCCAGCAGTTACCGATTTGCGGGGGCCAACGTCCTGACTTTC. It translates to CASSYRFAGANVLTF.

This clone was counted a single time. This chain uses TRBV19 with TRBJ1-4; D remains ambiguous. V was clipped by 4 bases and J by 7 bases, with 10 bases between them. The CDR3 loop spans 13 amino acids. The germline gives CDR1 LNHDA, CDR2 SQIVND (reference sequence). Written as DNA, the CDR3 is TGTGCCAGTAGTAGGGAACGCAGTGAAAAACTGTTTTTT. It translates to CASSRERSEKLFF. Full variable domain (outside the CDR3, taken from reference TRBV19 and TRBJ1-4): DGGITQSPKYLFRKEGQNVTLSCEQNLNHDAMYWYRQDPGQGLRLIYYSQIVNDFQKGDIAEGYSVSREKKESFPLTVTSAQKNPTAFYLCASSRERSEKLFFGSGTQLSVL.

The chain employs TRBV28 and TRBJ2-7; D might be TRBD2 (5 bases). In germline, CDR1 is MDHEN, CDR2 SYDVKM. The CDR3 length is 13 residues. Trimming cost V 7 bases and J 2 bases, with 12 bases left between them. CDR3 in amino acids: CASTRTGTYEQYF. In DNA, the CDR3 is TGTGCCAGCACACGGACGGGAACCTACGAGCAGTACTTC. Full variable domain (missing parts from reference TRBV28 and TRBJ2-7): DVKVTQSSRYLVKRTGEKVFLECVQDMDHENMFWYRQDPGLGLRLIYFSYDVKMKEKGDIPEGYSVSREKKERFSLILESASTNQTSMYLCASTRTGTYEQYFGPGTRLTVT.

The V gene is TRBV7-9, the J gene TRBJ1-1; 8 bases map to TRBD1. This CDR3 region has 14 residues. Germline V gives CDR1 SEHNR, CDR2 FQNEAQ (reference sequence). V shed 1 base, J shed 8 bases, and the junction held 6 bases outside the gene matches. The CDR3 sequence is CASSLVQGAKEAFF. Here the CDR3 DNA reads TGTGCCAGCAGCTTAGTCCAGGGGGCTAAAGAAGCTTTCTTT.

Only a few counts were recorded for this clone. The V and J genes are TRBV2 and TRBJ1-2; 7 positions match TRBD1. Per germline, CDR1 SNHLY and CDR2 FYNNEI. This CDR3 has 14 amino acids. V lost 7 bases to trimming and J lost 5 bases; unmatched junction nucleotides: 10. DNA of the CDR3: TGTGCCAGCACCATAGACAGGGAGAGGTATGGCTACACCTTC. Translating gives CASTIDRERYGYTF.

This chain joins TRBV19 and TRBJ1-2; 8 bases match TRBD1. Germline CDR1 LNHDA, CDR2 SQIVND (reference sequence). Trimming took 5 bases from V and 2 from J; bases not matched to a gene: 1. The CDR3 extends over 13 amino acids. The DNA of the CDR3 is TGTGCCAGTAGTTGGACAGGGAACTATGGCTACACCTTC. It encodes CASSWTGNYGYTF. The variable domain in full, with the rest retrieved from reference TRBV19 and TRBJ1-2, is DGGITQSPKYLFRKEGQNVTLSCEQNLNHDAMYWYRQDPGQGLRLIYYSQIVNDFQKGDIAEGYSVSREKKESFPLTVTSAQKNPTAFYLCASSWTGNYGYTFGSGTRLTVV.

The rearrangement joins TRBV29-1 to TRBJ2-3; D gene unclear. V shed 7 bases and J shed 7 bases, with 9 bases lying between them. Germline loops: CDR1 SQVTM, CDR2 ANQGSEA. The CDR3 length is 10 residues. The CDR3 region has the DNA TGCAGCGGCGGCGGAAATACGCAGTATTTT. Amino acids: CSGGGNTQYF.

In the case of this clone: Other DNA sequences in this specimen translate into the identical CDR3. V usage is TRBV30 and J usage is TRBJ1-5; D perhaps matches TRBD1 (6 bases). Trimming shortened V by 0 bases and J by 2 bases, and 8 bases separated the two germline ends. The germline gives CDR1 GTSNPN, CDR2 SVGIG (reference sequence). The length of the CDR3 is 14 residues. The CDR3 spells CAWSVQGGNQPQHF. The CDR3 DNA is TGTGCCTGGAGTGTACAGGGTGGCAATCAGCCCCAGCATTTT.

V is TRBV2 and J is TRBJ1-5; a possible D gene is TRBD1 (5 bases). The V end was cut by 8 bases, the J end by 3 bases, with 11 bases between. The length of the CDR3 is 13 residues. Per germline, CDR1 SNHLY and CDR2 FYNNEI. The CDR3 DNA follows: TGTGCCAGCGGGGGAGAATACAATCAGCCCCAGCATTTT. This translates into CASGGEYNQPQHF.

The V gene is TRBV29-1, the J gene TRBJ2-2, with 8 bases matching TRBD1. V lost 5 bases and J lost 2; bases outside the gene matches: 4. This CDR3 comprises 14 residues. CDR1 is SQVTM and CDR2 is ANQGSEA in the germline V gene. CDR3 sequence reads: CSVRTGTNTGELFF. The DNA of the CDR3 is TGCAGCGTTCGGACAGGGACCAACACCGGGGAGCTGTTTTTT.

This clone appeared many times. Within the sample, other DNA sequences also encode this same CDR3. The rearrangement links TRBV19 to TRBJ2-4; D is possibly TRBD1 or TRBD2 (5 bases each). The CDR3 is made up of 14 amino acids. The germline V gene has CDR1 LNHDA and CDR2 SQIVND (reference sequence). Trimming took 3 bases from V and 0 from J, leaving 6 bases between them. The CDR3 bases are TGTGCCAGTAGTATTGGGGGAGCCAAAAACATTCAGTACTTC. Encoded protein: CASSIGGAKNIQYF.

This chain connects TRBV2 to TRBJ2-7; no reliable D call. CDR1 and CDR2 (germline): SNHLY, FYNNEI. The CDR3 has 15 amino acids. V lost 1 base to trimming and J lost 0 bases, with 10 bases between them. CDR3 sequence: CASSEGVGHSYEQYF. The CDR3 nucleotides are TGTGCCAGCAGTGAAGGTGTCGGCCACTCCTACGAGCAGTACTTC.